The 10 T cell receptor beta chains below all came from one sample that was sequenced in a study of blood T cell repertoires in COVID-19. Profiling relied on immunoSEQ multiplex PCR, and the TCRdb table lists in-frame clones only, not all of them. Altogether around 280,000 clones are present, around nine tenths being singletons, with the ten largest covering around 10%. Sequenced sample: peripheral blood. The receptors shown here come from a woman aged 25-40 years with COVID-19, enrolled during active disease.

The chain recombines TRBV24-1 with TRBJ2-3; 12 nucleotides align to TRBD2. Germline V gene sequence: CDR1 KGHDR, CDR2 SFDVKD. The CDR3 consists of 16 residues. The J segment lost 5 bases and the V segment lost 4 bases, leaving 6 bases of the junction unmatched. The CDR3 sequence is CATSDILAGGLDTQYF. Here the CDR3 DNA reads TGTGCCACCAGTGACATACTAGCGGGAGGACTAGATACGCAGTATTTT.

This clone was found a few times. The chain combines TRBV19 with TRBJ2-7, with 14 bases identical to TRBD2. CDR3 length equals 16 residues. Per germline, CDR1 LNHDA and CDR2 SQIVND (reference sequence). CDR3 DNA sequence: TGTGCTACGGGACTAGCGGGAGAAAAAGGTACCGACGAGCAGTACTTC. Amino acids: CATGLAGEKGTDEQYF.

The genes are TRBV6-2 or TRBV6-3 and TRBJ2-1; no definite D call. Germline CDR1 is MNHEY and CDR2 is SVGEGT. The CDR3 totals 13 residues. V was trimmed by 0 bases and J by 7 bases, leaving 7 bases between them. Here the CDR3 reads CASSYSFPNEQFF. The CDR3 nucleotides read TGTGCCAGCAGTTACTCGTTCCCGAATGAGCAGTTCTTC.

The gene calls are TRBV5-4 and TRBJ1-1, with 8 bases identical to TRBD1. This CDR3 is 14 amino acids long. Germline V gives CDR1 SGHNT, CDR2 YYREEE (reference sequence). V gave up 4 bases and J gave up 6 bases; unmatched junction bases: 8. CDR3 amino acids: CASSPDRADAEAFF. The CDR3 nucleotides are TGTGCCAGCAGCCCGGACAGGGCAGATGCTGAAGCTTTCTTT.

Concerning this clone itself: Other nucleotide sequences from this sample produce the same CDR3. The DNA of the CDR3 is TGTGCCACCAGGGCGGGAGAGAACACCGGGGAGCTGTTTTTT. The encoded protein is CATRAGENTGELFF. The V and J genes are TRBV24-1 and TRBJ2-2, with 7 positions matching TRBD2. This CDR3 is 14 amino acids long. The ends lost 7 bases at V and 1 base at J; junction bases unmatched: 2. The V gene's germline CDR1 is KGHDR and CDR2 SFDVKD.

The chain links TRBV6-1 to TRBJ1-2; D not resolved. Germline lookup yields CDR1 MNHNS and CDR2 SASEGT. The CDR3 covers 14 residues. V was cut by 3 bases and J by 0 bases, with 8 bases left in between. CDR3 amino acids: CASSDSFSNYGYTF. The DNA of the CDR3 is TGTGCCAGCAGTGACAGTTTTTCTAACTATGGCTACACCTTC.

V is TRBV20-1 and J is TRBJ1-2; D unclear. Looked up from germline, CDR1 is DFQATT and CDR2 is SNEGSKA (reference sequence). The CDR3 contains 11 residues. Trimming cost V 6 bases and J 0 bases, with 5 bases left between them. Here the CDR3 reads CSANSNYGYTF. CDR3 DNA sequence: TGCAGTGCCAATTCTAACTATGGCTACACCTTC.

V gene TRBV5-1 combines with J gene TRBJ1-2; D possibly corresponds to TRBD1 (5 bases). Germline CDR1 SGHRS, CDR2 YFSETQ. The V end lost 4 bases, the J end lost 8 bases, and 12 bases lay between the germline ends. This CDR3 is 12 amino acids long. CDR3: CASSAGGYGYTF. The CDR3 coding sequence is TGCGCCAGCAGCGCCGGGGGTTACGGCTACACCTTC.

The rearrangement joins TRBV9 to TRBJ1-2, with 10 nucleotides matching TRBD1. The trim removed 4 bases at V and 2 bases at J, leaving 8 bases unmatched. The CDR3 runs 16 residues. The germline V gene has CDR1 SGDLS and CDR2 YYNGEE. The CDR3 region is CASSTRRTGGNYGYTF. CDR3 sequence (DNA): TGTGCCAGCAGCACACGACGGACAGGGGGGAACTATGGCTACACCTTC. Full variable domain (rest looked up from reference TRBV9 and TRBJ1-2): DSGVTQTPKHLITATGQRVTLRCSPRSGDLSVYWYQQSLDQGLQFLIQYYNGEERAKGNILERFSAQQFPDLHSELNLSSLELGDSALYFCASSTRRTGGNYGYTFGSGTRLTVV.

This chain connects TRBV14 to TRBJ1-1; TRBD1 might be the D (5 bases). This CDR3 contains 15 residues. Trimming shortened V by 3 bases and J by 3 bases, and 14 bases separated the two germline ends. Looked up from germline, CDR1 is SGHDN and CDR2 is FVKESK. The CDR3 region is CASSQQGYFDTEAFF. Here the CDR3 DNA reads TGTGCCAGCAGCCAGCAGGGATATTTTGACACTGAAGCTTTCTTT.